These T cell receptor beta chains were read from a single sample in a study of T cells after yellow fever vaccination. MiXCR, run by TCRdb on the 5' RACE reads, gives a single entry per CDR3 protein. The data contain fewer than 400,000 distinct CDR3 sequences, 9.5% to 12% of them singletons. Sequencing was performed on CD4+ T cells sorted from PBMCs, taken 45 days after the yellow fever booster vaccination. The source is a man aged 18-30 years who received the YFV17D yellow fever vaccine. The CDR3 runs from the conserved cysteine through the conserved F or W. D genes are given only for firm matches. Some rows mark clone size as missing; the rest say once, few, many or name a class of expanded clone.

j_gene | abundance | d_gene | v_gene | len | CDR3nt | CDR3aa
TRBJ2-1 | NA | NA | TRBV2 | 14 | TGTGCCAGCAGTCCTGAGTTTACCTCCACGTCGCAGTTCTTC | CASSPEFTSTSQFF
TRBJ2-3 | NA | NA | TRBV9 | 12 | TGTGCCAGCAGCCCGGGGAGGAGTACGCAGTATTTT | CASSPGRSTQYF
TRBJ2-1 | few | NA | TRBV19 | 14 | TGTGCCAGTAGTATTTACGGGGGCGTCAATGAGCAGTTCTTC | CASSIYGGVNEQFF
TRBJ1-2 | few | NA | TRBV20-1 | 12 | TGCAGTGCTAGAGTGGGGGGCTATGGCTACACCTTC | CSARVGGYGYTF
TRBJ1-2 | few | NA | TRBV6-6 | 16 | TGTGCCAGCAGTTTAAAGGACGCACGCTTTTTCTATGGCTACACCTTC | CASSLKDARFFYGYTF
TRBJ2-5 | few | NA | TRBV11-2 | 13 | TGTGCCAGCAGCACCCAGGGTAAAGAGACCCAGTACTTC | CASSTQGKETQYF
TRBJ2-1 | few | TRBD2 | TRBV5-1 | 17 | TGCGCCAGCAGCCCCACTAGCGGGGCGATCTCCTACAATGAGCAGTTCTTC | CASSPTSGAISYNEQFF
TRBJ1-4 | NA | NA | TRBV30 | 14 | TGTGCCTGGAGTGTACTGAAAGGCGGTGAAAAACTGTTTTTT | CAWSVLKGGEKLFF
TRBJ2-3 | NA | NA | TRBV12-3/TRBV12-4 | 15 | TGTGCCAGCAGGAGGCACGGAGGTAGCACAGATACGCAGTATTTT | CASRRHGGSTDTQYF
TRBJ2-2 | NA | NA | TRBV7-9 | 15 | TGTGCCAGCAGCTTTATGTCAGGGAGAGCCGGGGAGCTGTTTTTT | CASSFMSGRAGELFF
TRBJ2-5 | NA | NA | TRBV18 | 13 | TGTGCCAGCTCATACACGGACCAAGAGACCCAGTACTTC | CASSYTDQETQYF
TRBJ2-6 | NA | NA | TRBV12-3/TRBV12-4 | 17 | TGTGCCAGCACCCGAATGGCAGGTGGGAGTGGGGCCAACGTCCTGACTTTC | CASTRMAGGSGANVLTF
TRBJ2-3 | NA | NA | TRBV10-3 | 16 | TGTGCCATCAGTGAGGCTTGGGGCTTTGGCACAGATACGCAGTATTTT | CAISEAWGFGTDTQYF
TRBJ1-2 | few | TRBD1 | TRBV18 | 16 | TGTGCCAGCTCACCGACCCAGGGACAGAACCTCTATGGCTACACCTTC | CASSPTQGQNLYGYTF
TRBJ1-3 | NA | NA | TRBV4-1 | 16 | TGCGCCAGCAGCCAATTTGGACAGATCTCTGGAAACACCATATATTTT | CASSQFGQISGNTIYF
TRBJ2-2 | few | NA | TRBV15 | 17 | TGTGCCACCAGCAGAGACAGTCAGGTTCCAGGCGGCGGGGAGCTGTTTTTT | CATSRDSQVPGGGELFF
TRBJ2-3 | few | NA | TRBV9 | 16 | TGTGCCAGCAGCGTAGGTTTAACGGGAAAGACAGATACGCAGTATTTT | CASSVGLTGKTDTQYF
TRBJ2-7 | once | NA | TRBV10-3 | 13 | TGTGCCATCAGTGACGTTCAGTCCTACGAGCAGTACTTC | CAISDVQSYEQYF
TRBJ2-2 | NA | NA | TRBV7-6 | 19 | TGTGCCAGCAGCCCCTCCGGGACGGATCTTTTCGCGAACACCGGGGAGCTGTTTTTT | CASSPSGTDLFANTGELFF
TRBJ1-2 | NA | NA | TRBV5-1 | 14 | TGCGCCAGCAGCCTACAATCTTCCAACTATGGCTACACCTTC | CASSLQSSNYGYTF
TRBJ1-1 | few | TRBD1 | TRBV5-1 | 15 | TGCGCCAGCAGCAGGGGGACAGGGAAAGACTCTGAAGCTTTCTTT | CASSRGTGKDSEAFF
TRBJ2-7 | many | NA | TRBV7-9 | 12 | TGTGCCAGCAGCTTTAGCTCCTACGAGCAGTACTTC | CASSFSSYEQYF
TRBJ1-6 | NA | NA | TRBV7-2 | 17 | TGTGCCAGCAGCCTCAAACTGGGTCTTGGCGTAAATTCACCCCTCCACTTT | CASSLKLGLGVNSPLHF
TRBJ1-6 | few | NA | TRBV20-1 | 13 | TGCAGTGCTAGGCCAGGGGTAAACTCACCCCTCCACTTT | CSARPGVNSPLHF
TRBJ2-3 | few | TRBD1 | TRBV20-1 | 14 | TGCAGTGCTGGCGGGACAGGGAGCACAGATACGCAGTATTTT | CSAGGTGSTDTQYF
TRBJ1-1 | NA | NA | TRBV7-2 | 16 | TGTGCCAGCAGCTTTACCGTGGGGGCGAGAGGGACTGAAGCTTTCTTT | CASSFTVGARGTEAFF
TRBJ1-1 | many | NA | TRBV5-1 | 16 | TGCGCCAGCAGCAATCGTAGTTGGGCGGTGAACACTGAAGCTTTCTTT | CASSNRSWAVNTEAFF
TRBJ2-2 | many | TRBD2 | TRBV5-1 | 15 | TGCGCCAGCAGCCTTAGCGGGTTGAACACCGGGGAGCTGTTTTTT | CASSLSGLNTGELFF
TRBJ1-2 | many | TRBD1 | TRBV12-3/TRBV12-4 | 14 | TGTGCCAGCACCCCCTGGGGACAGGGTTATGGCTACACCTTC | CASTPWGQGYGYTF
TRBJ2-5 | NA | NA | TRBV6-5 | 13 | TGTGCCAGCAAGCAAGAAGTGGTGGAGACCCAGTACTTC | CASKQEVVETQYF
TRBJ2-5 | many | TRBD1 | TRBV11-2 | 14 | TGTGCCAGCAGCTTACCTACAGGGGGGAGAACCCAGTACTTC | CASSLPTGGRTQYF
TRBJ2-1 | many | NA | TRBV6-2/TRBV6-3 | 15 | TGTGCCAGCAGACTCACGACTAGCTCCTACAATGAGCAGTTCTTC | CASRLTTSSYNEQFF
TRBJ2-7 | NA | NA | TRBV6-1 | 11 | TGTGCCAGCAGGGAGGGGAGCGAGCAGTACTTC | CASREGSEQYF
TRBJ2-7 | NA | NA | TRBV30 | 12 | TGTGCCTGGGGGGTTAGCTCCTACGAGCAGTACTTC | CAWGVSSYEQYF
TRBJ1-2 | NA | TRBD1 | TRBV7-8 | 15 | TGTGCCAGCAGCCCCCTGCTGGACAGGGGGGATGGCTACACCTTC | CASSPLLDRGDGYTF
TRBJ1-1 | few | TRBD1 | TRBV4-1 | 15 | TGCGCCAGCAGCACCAGGACAGGGGCAAACACTGAAGCTTTCTTT | CASSTRTGANTEAFF
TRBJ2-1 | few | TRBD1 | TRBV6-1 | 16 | TGTGCCAGCAGTGGGCCCGGGACAGGGGGTTACAATGAGCAGTTCTTC | CASSGPGTGGYNEQFF
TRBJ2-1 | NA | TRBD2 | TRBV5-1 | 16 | TGCGCCAGCAGCCTGGCCGGGAGGGGGGACTACAATGAGCAGTTCTTC | CASSLAGRGDYNEQFF
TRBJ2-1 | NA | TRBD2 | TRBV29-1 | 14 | TGCAGCGCCGGACTAGCGGGGGACTACAATGAGCAGTTCTTC | CSAGLAGDYNEQFF
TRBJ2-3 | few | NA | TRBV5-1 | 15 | TGCGCCAGCAGCTTGGGGGCAGAGAGAGGCGATACGCAGTATTTT | CASSLGAERGDTQYF
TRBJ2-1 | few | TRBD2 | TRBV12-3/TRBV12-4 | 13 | TGTGCCAGCACGGGGGCGGGGGGCAATGAGCAGTTCTTC | CASTGAGGNEQFF
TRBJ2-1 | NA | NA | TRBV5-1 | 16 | TGCGCCAGCAGCTTGACCCCGATTAGCTCCTACAATGAGCAGTTCTTC | CASSLTPISSYNEQFF
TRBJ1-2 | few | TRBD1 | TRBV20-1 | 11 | TGCAGTGCTAGGGACAGGGTTGGCTACACCTTC | CSARDRVGYTF
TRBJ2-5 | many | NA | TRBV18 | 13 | TGTGCCAGCTCCCGGGGAGTTGAAGAGACCCAGTACTTC | CASSRGVEETQYF
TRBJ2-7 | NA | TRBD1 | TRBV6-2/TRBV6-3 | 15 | TGTGCCAGCAGTCCCCGGGACAGAGATGACTACGAGCAGTACTTC | CASSPRDRDDYEQYF
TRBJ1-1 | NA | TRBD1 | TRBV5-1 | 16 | TGCGCCAGCAGCTTGCTAGGGACAGGGTCGAACACTGAAGCTTTCTTT | CASSLLGTGSNTEAFF
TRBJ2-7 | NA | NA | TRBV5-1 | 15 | TGCGCCAGCAGCGCATCGGGACTTAGATCCTACGAGCAGTACTTC | CASSASGLRSYEQYF
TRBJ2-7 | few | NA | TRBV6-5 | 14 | TGTGCCAGCAGTTCCGTCGCGAGCTCCTACGAGCAGTACTTC | CASSSVASSYEQYF
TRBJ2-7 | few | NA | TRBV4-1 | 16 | TGCGCCAGCAGCCGAGCCCCGGGGCCTGGATCCTACGAGCAGTACTTC | CASSRAPGPGSYEQYF
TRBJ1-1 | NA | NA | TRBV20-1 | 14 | TGCAGTGCAAGACCCTACTCGGGCCACACTGAAGCTTTCTTT | CSARPYSGHTEAFF